The 14 T cell receptor beta chains reported below all come from one sample, sequenced in a study of T-cell memory formation after mild COVID-19. TCRdb reprocessed the 5' RACE reads via MiXCR and lists one record per CDR3 protein. Among approximately 260,000 distinct CDR3 sequences listed, roughly 17% were seen once. The sequenced sample consisted of PBMCs or a T cell subset sorted from them (not recorded which). These TCRs come from a man between 18 and 35 years old who had mild COVID-19 (a few samples of this study predate the infection). Cell type and time point are not known.

This clonotype has a count of ten or more. The V call is TRBV24-1, the J call TRBJ2-7; 7 nucleotides align to TRBD1. The CDR3 runs 13 residues. J was trimmed by 3 bases and V by 6 bases; bases with no gene match: 4. The germline gives CDR1 KGHDR, CDR2 SFDVKD. The CDR3 DNA sequence: TGTGCCACCAGTTGGGACAGACACTACGAGCAGTACTTC. Translating it yields CATSWDRHYEQYF.

The rearrangement links TRBV9 to TRBJ2-1, with a weak D call TRBD2 (6 bases). This CDR3 has 13 amino acids. In germline, CDR1 is SGDLS, CDR2 YYNGEE. V was pared by 4 bases and J by 9 bases, with 14 bases between. CDR3 DNA sequence: TGTGCCAGCAGCCCGCGGGACTCTATTGAGCAGTTCTTC. It encodes CASSPRDSIEQFF.

The V gene is TRBV4-3, the J gene TRBJ2-2; D might be TRBD1 (6 bases). Deletions cut 5 bases from V and 14 bases from J, with 21 bases between. Germline assignment: CDR1 LGHNA and CDR2 YSLEER. CDR3 length equals 14 residues. CDR3 nucleotide sequence: TGCGCCAGCAGCTGGCAGGGGACCGGGGCTAACCTGTTTTTT. Translated: CASSWQGTGANLFF.

This clonotype has more than one count but fewer than ten. The chain uses TRBV4-3 and TRBJ1-2, with D unresolved. Germline V gene data show CDR1 as LGHNA and CDR2 as YSLEER. The CDR3 runs 13 residues. Trimming took off 0 bases at V and 6 bases at J, with 8 bases between the two ends. Here the CDR3 reads CASSQDLRDGYTF. For the CDR3, the DNA is TGCGCCAGCAGCCAAGATCTACGGGATGGCTACACCTTC.

The chain has TRBV7-3 and TRBJ1-1; the D is unclear. The CDR3 sequence is 14 residues long. Germline V gives CDR1 SGHTA, CDR2 FQGTGA. Between the trimmed V and J ends, which lost 1 base and 5 bases, there was a span of 11 bases. The CDR3 coding sequence is TGTGCCAGCAGCTTAAGTTCCGGCAGGACTGAAGCTTTCTTT. This encodes CASSLSSGRTEAFF.

This chain uses TRBV4-3 with TRBJ2-6; either TRBD1 or TRBD2 may supply D (5 bases each). CDR1 is LGHNA and CDR2 is YSLEER in the germline V gene. This CDR3 is 16 amino acids long. The ends were cut back, 0 bases at V and 2 bases at J, with 8 bases in the middle. CDR3 residues: CASSQDLGAGANVLTF. In DNA form, the CDR3 reads TGCGCCAGCAGCCAAGATTTGGGGGCTGGGGCCAACGTCCTGACTTTC.

J is TRBJ2-7 and V is TRBV6-2 or TRBV6-3; 9 bases align to TRBD1. CDR1 is MNHEY, CDR2 SVGEGT, per germline. The junction had 5 bases not matched to a gene; V was cut back by 5 bases and J by 3 bases. The length of the CDR3 is 14 residues. CDR3 amino acids: CASSPTGGDYEQYF. The CDR3 DNA follows: TGTGCCAGCAGTCCGACAGGGGGGGACTACGAGCAGTACTTC.

This chain links TRBV11-1 with TRBJ2-1, with a tentative D call TRBD2 (7 bases). Trimming pared 5 bases from V and 4 bases from J, leaving 18 bases between. The CDR3 contains 16 residues. CDR1 and CDR2 (germline): SGHAT, FQDESV (reference sequence). For the CDR3, the DNA is TGTGCCAGCAGCCCGGTGAGGGGGGGGGATTACAATGAGCAGTTCTTC. Its protein product is CASSPVRGGDYNEQFF. Full variable domain (remainder filled in from reference TRBV11-1 and TRBJ2-1): EAEVAQSPRYKITEKSQAVAFWCDPISGHATLYWYRQILGQGPELLVQFQDESVVDDSQLPKDRFSAERLKGVDSTLKIQPAELGDSAMYLCASSPVRGGDYNEQFFGPGTRLTVL.

CDR3 nucleotide sequence: TGTGCCAGCAGCTTAGGTCTCCAGGGGACTGAAGCTTTCTTT. Residues: CASSLGLQGTEAFF. The rearrangement links TRBV7-9 to TRBJ1-1; D perhaps matches TRBD1 (6 bases). CDR3 size: 14 residues. From germline, CDR1 is SEHNR and CDR2 FQNEAQ (reference sequence). The V end was cut by 1 base, the J end by 5 bases, with 11 bases between.

The sample holds many counts of this clonotype. The chain uses TRBV12-3 or TRBV12-4 and TRBJ2-3, with D perhaps matching TRBD2 (6 bases). The V end lost 6 bases, the J end lost 0 bases, and 10 bases lay between the germline ends. The CDR3 contains 14 residues. The CDR3 bases are TGTGCCAGCAGCTTGGGACTTAGCACAGATACGCAGTATTTT. Translation: CASSLGLSTDTQYF.

This clonotype was counted a few times. This chain uses TRBV10-3 with TRBJ1-2; 8 bases fit TRBD1. Germline V gene lookup returns CDR1 ENHRY and CDR2 SYGVKD. The CDR3 loop spans 13 amino acids. V trimming: 6 bases; J trimming: 8 bases; junction bases outside the gene matches: 8. CDR3 DNA sequence: TGTGCCATCAGAAGGACAGGGAGAAAAGGCTACACCTTC. Translating it yields CAIRRTGRKGYTF.

The chain uses TRBV28 and TRBJ1-2; weak D call: TRBD1 (6 bases). Trimming left V 4 bases short and J 4 bases short, with 13 bases between. The CDR3 contains 14 residues. Per germline, CDR1 MDHEN and CDR2 SYDVKM. CDR3 nucleotides: TGTGCCAGCAGTTGGGGGGGCGTCGGCTATGGCTACACCTTC. Its translation is CASSWGGVGYGYTF.

This clonotype has only a few counts. The CDR3 is CASSPRGPEGSPLHF. CDR3 DNA: TGTGCCAGCTCACCACGTGGGCCAGAGGGGTCACCCCTCCACTTT. This chain uses TRBV18 with TRBJ1-6; possible D gene TRBD1, 5 bases. This CDR3 is built from 15 residues. Germline CDR1 KGHSH, CDR2 LQKENI. The ends were cut back, 1 base at V and 10 bases at J, with 14 bases in the middle.

Many counts were recorded for this clonotype. An end of the junction does not agree with germline; a read error may underlie this. The chain employs TRBV28 and TRBJ2-3; D is uncertain. The CDR3 is 12 amino acids. Germline V gene lookup returns CDR1 MDHEN and CDR2 SYDVKM. The CDR3 nucleotides are TGCGCCAGCAGCCCGCGTGGGGATACGCAGTATTTT. It encodes CASSPRGDTQYF. The full variable domain, in which reference TRBV28 and TRBJ2-3 provide the parts outside the CDR3, is DVKVTQSSRYLVKRTGEKVFLECVQDMDHENMFWYRQDPGLGLRLIYFSYDVKMKEKGDIPEGYSVSREKKERFSLILESASTNQTSMYLCASSPRGDTQYFGPGTRLTVL.